This TCR beta chain appears in the sequencing data of a study of blood T cell repertoires in COVID-19. Across the whole study: T cells, B-cell-depleted T cells, or PBMCs provided the cDNA or gDNA that served as material.

Participants' own reports of clinical history determined their cohort assignment. CDR3 length: 12 residues. Trimming took 0 bases from V and 8 from J, leaving 7 bases between them. Germline CDR1 and CDR2: SEHNR and FQNEAQ (reference sequence). Original data processing: Estimated nucleated cell counts came from reference gene primer amplification. The table came from immunoSEQ multiplex PCR; TCRdb's copy has only in-frame clones and leaves some out. For V, J and clone size, that table is used; D and trimming come from the DNA. The repertoire holds about 160,000 clones, with approximately 81% as singletons. This clone was seen a handful of times.

The chain has TRBV7-9 and TRBJ1-1, with a possible D match to TRBD1 (5 bases). Sequencing input: PBMCs or T cells enriched from blood (not recorded which). The clonotype comes from a woman aged 40 to 50 with acute COVID-19. As DNA, the CDR3 is TGTGCCAGCAGCTTAGCAGGGGCAGAAGCTTTCTTT. Its translation: CASSLAGAEAFF.